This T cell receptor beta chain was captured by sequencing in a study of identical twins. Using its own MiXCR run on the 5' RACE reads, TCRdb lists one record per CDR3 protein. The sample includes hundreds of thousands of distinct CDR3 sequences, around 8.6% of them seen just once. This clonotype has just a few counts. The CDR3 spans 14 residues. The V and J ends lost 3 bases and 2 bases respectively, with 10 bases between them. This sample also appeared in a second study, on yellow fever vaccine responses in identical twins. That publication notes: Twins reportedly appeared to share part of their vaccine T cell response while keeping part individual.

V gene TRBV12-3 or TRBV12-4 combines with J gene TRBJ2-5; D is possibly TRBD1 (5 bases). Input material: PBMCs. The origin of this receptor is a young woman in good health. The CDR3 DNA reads TGTGCCAGCAGTTTCAGGGCCACTCAAGAGACCCAGTACTTC. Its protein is CASSFRATQETQYF.